These 20 T cell receptor beta chains originate from one sample sequenced in a study of T cell clones after liver transplantation (dated by TCRdb to between 2018 and 2021). The library was produced with the immunoSEQ multiplex PCR assay. TCRdb holds this immuneACCESS table with in-frame rearrangements only. Some clones are missing; in checked studies, unresolved V genes explain under half, and the rest has no known cause. In all, the sample holds 72,000 or so clones, and approximately 82% of those were seen once. The ten top clones hold roughly 3% of the sample. Here the sequenced sample was CD4+ T cells from blood, taken at the 22-month timepoint. All receptors come from a human patient who received a liver transplant. After a transplant, the graft donor may have provided part of the T cells.

The chain carries TRBV7-2 and TRBJ1-4; tentative D call: TRBD1 (5 bases). Trimming shortened V by 5 bases and J by 4 bases, and 11 bases separated the two germline ends. The CDR3 extends over 14 amino acids. CDR1 SGHTA and CDR2 FQGNSA come from the germline V gene. The CDR3 loop is CASSTDRNNEKLFF. Here the CDR3 DNA reads TGTGCCAGCAGCACCGACAGAAATAATGAAAAACTGTTTTTT.

This chain joins TRBV5-1 and TRBJ2-3; the match to TRBD2 covers 8 bases. V dropped 6 bases and J dropped 2; count of bases not matched to a gene: 5. This CDR3 region has 14 residues. Germline V gives CDR1 SGHRS, CDR2 YFSETQ. This CDR3 is CASIPGGATDTQYF. CDR3 nucleotides: TGCGCCAGCATACCGGGAGGGGCCACAGATACGCAGTATTTT.

The genes are TRBV6-6 and TRBJ2-7; the D gene is possibly TRBD2 (6 bases). The V end lost 5 bases, the J end lost 3 bases, and 8 bases lay between the germline ends. The germline CDR1 and CDR2 sequences are MNHNY and SVGAGI (reference sequence). The CDR3 runs to 12 residues. The chain's CDR3 is CASSEEGYEQYF. In nucleotides, the CDR3 is TGTGCCAGCAGTGAGGAGGGCTACGAGCAGTACTTC.

The chain recombines TRBV7-6 with TRBJ2-1; D tentatively fits TRBD1 or TRBD2 (5 bases each). Germline V gives CDR1 SGHVS, CDR2 FNYEAQ. The CDR3 consists of 13 residues. The V end lost 5 bases, the J end lost 9 bases, and 14 bases lay between the germline ends. In nucleotides, the CDR3 is TGTGCCAGCAGCCCTGTGAGGGACGGTGAGCAGTTCTTC. Translating it yields CASSPVRDGEQFF.

The V gene is TRBV4-1, the J gene TRBJ2-7; 10 positions match TRBD2. CDR1 MGHRA and CDR2 YSYEKL come from the germline V gene. V was clipped by 4 bases and J by 4 bases; unmatched bases: 16. This CDR3 comprises 18 residues. CDR3 in amino acids: CASSPRGSSGGASYEQYF. The CDR3, as DNA: TGCGCCAGCAGCCCCCGCGGGTCGAGCGGGGGGGCCTCTTACGAGCAGTACTTC.

The chain links TRBV4-3 to TRBJ1-1; perhaps TRBD1 as D (6 bases). The CDR3 spans 14 residues. Germline loops: CDR1 LGHNA, CDR2 YSLEER. V was trimmed by 3 bases and J by 11 bases, leaving 19 bases between them. CDR3 amino acids: CASSQGDTSRSAFF. The CDR3 DNA follows: TGCGCCAGCAGCCAGGGGGACACCTCGAGGTCGGCTTTCTTT.

Only one count was recorded for this clone. The V call is TRBV5-5, the J call TRBJ1-1; D gene unclear. The CDR3 spans 14 residues. Germline V gene lookup returns CDR1 SGHKS and CDR2 YYEKEE (reference sequence). Deletions cut 0 bases from V and 4 bases from J, with 10 bases between. CDR3 nucleotide sequence: TGTGCCAGCAGCTTGGTATCAGGCAGCACTGAAGCTTTCTTT. Its translation is CASSLVSGSTEAFF.

The chain couples TRBV4-1 to TRBJ2-1; D is undetermined. The CDR3 sequence is 13 residues long. V gave up 1 base and J gave up 7 bases, with 8 bases separating them. CDR1 and CDR2 (germline): MGHRA, YSYEKL. For the CDR3, the DNA is TGCGCCAGCAGCCAAGGGAATGGGAATGAGCAGTTCTTC. Its translation is CASSQGNGNEQFF.

Note on this clone: A junction boundary mismatches the germline segment, possibly from a read error. The chain employs TRBV7-7 and TRBJ2-7, with D perhaps TRBD1 (6 bases). This CDR3 contains 15 residues. Germline V CDR1 and CDR2: SSHAT, FNYEAQ (reference sequence). This CDR3 reads CASSLGAGELYEQYF. The CDR3 DNA reads as TGTGCTAGCAGCTTAGGTGCAGGGGAACTATACGAGCAGTACTTC.

V usage is TRBV7-2 and J usage is TRBJ2-7; 7 nucleotides match TRBD2. CDR3 length: 16 amino acids. CDR1 is SGHTA and CDR2 is FQGNSA in the germline V gene. V lost 4 bases, J lost 0 bases, and 9 bases stayed unmatched. The CDR3 loop reads CASSSSPRTSSYEQYF. The CDR3 DNA is TGTGCCAGCAGCTCAAGCCCTAGGACTAGCTCCTACGAGCAGTACTTC.

The V gene is TRBV27, the J gene TRBJ1-2; D ambiguous. CDR3 size: 14 residues. Trimming stripped 5 bases from V and 0 bases from J, with 10 bases between. Germline V CDR1 and CDR2: MNHEY, SMNVEV (reference sequence). Here the CDR3 reads CASSAMGANYGYTF. CDR3 in DNA: TGTGCCAGCAGTGCAATGGGAGCTAACTATGGCTACACCTTC.

This clone was recorded at least ten times. This chain joins TRBV5-1 and TRBJ1-2, with 7 bases fitting TRBD1. This CDR3 is 14 amino acids long. V lost 5 bases and J lost 4; bases outside the gene matches: 8. Germline lookup yields CDR1 SGHRS and CDR2 YFSETQ. The CDR3 region is CASRHTGEAYGYTF. In DNA form, the CDR3 reads TGCGCCAGCAGACACACAGGGGAGGCCTATGGCTACACCTTC.

The genes are TRBV19 and TRBJ2-5, with 10 bases identical to TRBD1. The junction had 4 bases not matched to a gene; V was cut back by 1 base and J by 5 bases. The CDR3 spans 15 residues. Germline V gives CDR1 LNHDA, CDR2 SQIVND (reference sequence). CDR3 coding DNA: TGTGCCAGTAGTATAGTTGGGACAGGGGACGAGACCCAGTACTTC. It specifies CASSIVGTGDETQYF. The complete variable domain, with remaining parts taken from reference TRBV19 and TRBJ2-5, reads DGGITQSPKYLFRKEGQNVTLSCEQNLNHDAMYWYRQDPGQGLRLIYYSQIVNDFQKGDIAEGYSVSREKKESFPLTVTSAQKNPTAFYLCASSIVGTGDETQYFGPGTRLLVL.

The chain carries TRBV19 and TRBJ2-7, with 7 bases identical to TRBD2. Per germline, CDR1 LNHDA and CDR2 SQIVND (reference sequence). The V gene end was trimmed by 5 bases and the J gene end by 5 bases; junction bases not matched to a gene: 9. The CDR3 covers 14 residues. The CDR3 loop is CASSVRTRSNEQYF. CDR3 bases: TGTGCCAGTAGTGTACGGACTAGGTCGAACGAGCAGTACTTC.

CDR3 nucleotides: TGTGCCAGTAGTTTATTCGGGACAGTCGTCTCCTATAATTCACCCCTCCACTTT. Its protein is CASSLFGTVVSYNSPLHF. This chain connects TRBV19 to TRBJ1-6, with 7 positions matching TRBD1. CDR1 and CDR2 from the germline V gene are LNHDA and SQIVND (reference sequence). The trim removed 5 bases at V and 0 bases at J, leaving 10 bases unmatched. The CDR3 totals 18 residues.

This clone was seen a single time. The rearrangement joins TRBV4-1 to TRBJ2-1; D remains ambiguous. Trimming cost V 0 bases and J 5 bases, with 8 bases left between them. Germline CDR1 reads MGHRA; CDR2 reads YSYEKL. The CDR3 runs 14 residues. The CDR3 region is CASSQEIKHNEQFF. CDR3 in DNA: TGCGCCAGCAGCCAAGAAATTAAACACAATGAGCAGTTCTTC.

J is TRBJ2-5 and V is TRBV14; no reliable D call. V was cut by 4 bases and J by 1 base, with 10 bases left in between. The CDR3 totals 14 residues. Germline CDR1 reads SGHDN; CDR2 reads FVKESK. CDR3: CASSPRISQETQYF. In nucleotides, the CDR3 is TGTGCCAGCAGCCCTCGGATCTCCCAAGAGACCCAGTACTTC.

This clone has only a few counts. The V and J genes are TRBV7-3 and TRBJ2-1; 9 nucleotides agree with TRBD2. The CDR3 covers 16 residues. V lost 5 bases, J lost 8 bases, and 13 bases stayed unmatched. CDR1 and CDR2 (germline): SGHTA, FQGTGA. This CDR3 reads CASSDPGRGGRDEQFF. The CDR3 bases are TGTGCCAGCAGCGACCCCGGGCGGGGGGGCCGGGATGAGCAGTTCTTC.

This chain links TRBV4-2 with TRBJ1-1; D possibly corresponds to TRBD1 (5 bases). This CDR3 is built from 15 residues. V shed 4 bases and J shed 11 bases, with 23 bases lying between them. The germline V gene has CDR1 LGHNA and CDR2 YNFKEQ. The CDR3 nucleotides are TGTGCCAGCAGCCGCGAGCGAGGGTCCCAGGGACTTGCTTTCTTT. It translates to CASSRERGSQGLAFF.

The chain is built from TRBV14 and TRBJ2-5, with D possibly matching TRBD1 (6 bases). The germline V and J ends were trimmed by 4 bases and 1 base, with 13 bases remaining between them. This CDR3 has 15 amino acids. Looked up from germline, CDR1 is SGHDN and CDR2 is FVKESK. The CDR3 DNA reads TGTGCCAGCAGCCCAGGGGTTCGGTTCCAAGAGACCCAGTACTTC. The encoded protein is CASSPGVRFQETQYF.